What follows are 6 T cell receptor beta chains derived from one specimen sequenced in a study of post-analysis software for immune sequencing data (dated by TCRdb to the mid-2010s). Broad study findings and their caveats: Roughly 5 TRBV segments, including TRBV5-6, TRBV5-1 and TRBV20-1, were significantly more frequent in patients than controls.

Which antigens these TCRs recognize remains unknown. Library prep was done by PCR. Sequenced using an Illumina HiSeq 2500. Unique molecular identifiers were incorporated into TCR beta cDNA libraries to reduce PCR and sequencing biases. TCRdb redid the processing of the public reads, applying fastp at Q25 and MiXCR, and retained in-frame beta chains. Rows merge per CDR3 protein into single entries with the most common DNA and genes. The sample profile shows about 430,000 distinct CDR3 sequences; less than 40% of them were found once. Clones ranked in the top ten supply around 8% of the sample. The sequencing sample was made of blood. These receptors were collected from a girl aged 2-10 years with multiple sclerosis.

This clonotype was observed a few times. DNA for the CDR3: TGTGCCAGCAGTTTAGACCGACACCAAGAGACCCAGTACTTC. Protein product: CASSLDRHQETQYF. The rearrangement uses TRBV28 and TRBJ2-5; unclear D gene. Trimming removed 2 bases at V and 0 bases at J, with 7 bases between. This CDR3 region has 14 residues. CDR1 is MDHEN and CDR2 is SYDVKM in the germline V gene.

Only a few counts were recorded for this clonotype. The chain combines TRBV12-3 or TRBV12-4 with TRBJ2-2; 10 nucleotides line up with TRBD2. Trimming at V came to 6 bases and at J to 1 base, leaving 2 bases not matched to a gene. This CDR3 has 15 amino acids. CDR3: CASRRTSGNTGELFF. CDR3 in DNA: TGTGCCAGCAGGCGGACTAGCGGGAACACCGGGGAGCTGTTTTTT.

This clonotype occurred a few times. The rearrangement links TRBV4-2 to TRBJ2-7, with D tentatively TRBD2 (6 bases). This CDR3 is 16 amino acids long. Germline lookup yields CDR1 LGHNA and CDR2 YNFKEQ. Trimming cost V 0 bases and J 3 bases, with 15 bases left between them. The CDR3 region has the DNA TGTGCCAGCAGCCAAGATGAGGGGACGGACTACTACGAGCAGTACTTC. As protein: CASSQDEGTDYYEQYF.

This chain uses TRBV20-1 with TRBJ2-1; TRBD2 aligns across 10 bases. From germline, CDR1 is DFQATT and CDR2 SNEGSKA (reference sequence). Trimming took 3 bases from V and 0 from J; bases not matched to a gene: 8. The CDR3 consists of 17 residues. The CDR3: CSASYQREGSSYNEQFF. As DNA, the CDR3 is TGCAGTGCTAGTTACCAGCGGGAGGGCTCCTCCTACAATGAGCAGTTCTTC.

Here the CDR3 reads CASSYKRDRGAYEQYF. The CDR3 nucleotides read TGTGCCAGCAGTTACAAACGGGACAGGGGGGCCTACGAGCAGTACTTC. The chain is built from TRBV28 and TRBJ2-7; TRBD1 matches at 11 bases. The ends lost 4 bases at V and 2 bases at J; junction bases unmatched: 7. CDR1 MDHEN and CDR2 SYDVKM come from the germline V gene. The CDR3 extends over 16 amino acids.

The table lists this clonotype with a few counts. J is TRBJ2-7 and V is TRBV15; D is undetermined. The germline V gene has CDR1 LNHNV and CDR2 YYDKDF (reference sequence). V was cut by 2 bases and J by 4 bases, with 9 bases left in between. This CDR3 is built from 13 residues. The chain's CDR3 is CATSRKRDYEQYF. The CDR3 coding sequence is TGTGCCACCAGCAGAAAAAGGGATTACGAGCAGTACTTC.